Below are 9 T cell receptor beta chains sequenced from a single sample in a study of T cells after yellow fever vaccination. TCRdb re-derived calls from the 5' RACE reads in MiXCR, one entry per CDR3 protein. The sample yields approximately 340,000 distinct CDR3 sequences, approximately 9% seen once. This specimen was PBMCs, taken on the day of the first yellow fever vaccination. These TCRs come from a man between 18 and 29 years old who received the YFV17D yellow fever vaccine.

The chain is built from TRBV27 and TRBJ2-5; D may be TRBD2 (5 bases). Germline-derived CDR1 and CDR2 are MNHEY and SMNVEV (reference sequence). This CDR3 is built from 13 residues. V was shortened by 4 bases and J by 7 bases, with 13 bases between the two germline ends. CDR3 bases: TGTGCCAGCAGTTCATCGGGAATCGGGACCCAGTACTTC. Protein: CASSSSGIGTQYF.

This clonotype occurred a few times. This sequence joins TRBV4-3 and TRBJ2-5; D is uncertain. CDR1 is LGHNA and CDR2 is YSLEER in the germline V gene. The germline V and J ends were trimmed by 3 bases and 3 bases, with 14 bases remaining between them. This CDR3 comprises 15 residues. CDR3 coding DNA: TGCGCCAGCAGCCATGACTTTGGGTCAAAAGAGACCCAGTACTTC. Translating it yields CASSHDFGSKETQYF.

Ten or more counts support this clonotype. V and J are TRBV12-3 or TRBV12-4 and TRBJ1-6, with 7 bases identical to TRBD1. CDR3 length equals 14 residues. The ends lost 5 bases at V and 7 bases at J; junction bases unmatched: 5. The DNA of the CDR3 is TGTGCCAGCAGTGGGGACAGCGTCAATTCACCCCTCCACTTT. It yields the protein CASSGDSVNSPLHF.

The chain has TRBV6-1 and TRBJ2-1, with D tentatively TRBD2 (6 bases). Germline-derived CDR1 and CDR2 are MNHNS and SASEGT. This CDR3 is 16 amino acids long. Between the trimmed V and J ends, which lost 5 bases and 9 bases, there was a span of 23 bases. DNA for the CDR3: TGTGCCAGCAGTCGAAACCGGGACTCGAGGGCGGCTGAGCAGTTCTTC. It codes for CASSRNRDSRAAEQFF.

This chain links TRBV11-1 with TRBJ2-1; TRBD1 agrees at 8 bases. With 1 base clipped from V and 3 bases from J, the junction kept 11 bases outside the gene matches. Germline-derived CDR1 and CDR2 are SGHAT and FQDESV (reference sequence). The CDR3 runs to 18 residues. CDR3: CASSLGFGQGWFYNEQFF. The DNA for the CDR3 is TGTGCCAGCAGCTTAGGTTTTGGACAGGGTTGGTTCTACAATGAGCAGTTCTTC. Drawing the rest from reference TRBV11-1 and TRBJ2-1, the complete variable domain is EAEVAQSPRYKITEKSQAVAFWCDPISGHATLYWYRQILGQGPELLVQFQDESVVDDSQLPKDRFSAERLKGVDSTLKIQPAELGDSAMYLCASSLGFGQGWFYNEQFFGPGTRLTVL.

This clonotype appeared a few times. This chain links TRBV10-3 with TRBJ1-1; a weak D match, TRBD1 (6 bases). The ends were cut back, 7 bases at V and 3 bases at J, with 6 bases in the middle. Germline assignment: CDR1 ENHRY and CDR2 SYGVKD. The CDR3 has 11 residues. CDR3 region: CAIKGDTEAFF. CDR3 nucleotides: TGTGCCATCAAGGGGGACACTGAAGCTTTCTTT.

The table lists this clonotype with many counts. J is TRBJ2-1 and V is TRBV9, with 8 positions matching TRBD2. The CDR3 length is 14 residues. Germline lookup yields CDR1 SGDLS and CDR2 YYNGEE. V was pared by 5 bases and J by 4 bases, with 5 bases of the junction left unmatched. CDR3 DNA sequence: TGTGCCAGCAGTGTCGGGGGGGGGTACAATGAGCAGTTCTTC. Translation gives CASSVGGGYNEQFF.

V usage is TRBV7-8 and J usage is TRBJ2-1, with 13 bases matching TRBD2. This CDR3 region has 17 residues. Trimming at V came to 5 bases and at J to 6 bases, leaving 10 bases not matched to a gene. CDR1 is SGHVS and CDR2 is FQNEAQ in the germline V gene. CDR3 bases: TGTGCCAGCAGCCCGAGGCGAACTAGCGGGGGGGCCAATGAGCAGTTCTTC. It translates to CASSPRRTSGGANEQFF.

This clonotype came up a few times. The chain couples TRBV27 to TRBJ2-7; 7 positions match TRBD1. The germline gives CDR1 MNHEY, CDR2 SMNVEV (reference sequence). This CDR3 comprises 14 residues. V was pared by 5 bases and J by 2 bases, with 6 bases of the junction left unmatched. CDR3 region: CASSPGQTPYEQYF. The CDR3 nucleotides read TGTGCCAGCAGTCCGGGACAGACCCCCTACGAGCAGTACTTC.